This passage covers 30 T cell receptor beta chains from one sample sequenced in a study of blood T cells in healthy people across ages. Primed by a sample-barcoded 5' primer and a J-beta primer mix, a second PCR proceeded for roughly 6 to 12 cycles. TCRdb fed the 5' RACE reads into MiXCR, producing one record per CDR3 protein. Here the sample spans around 1,000,000 distinct CDR3 sequences, 25% being singletons. These data also featured in a second study, about T cells of mothers and their children.

Sequenced: blood. Receptors originate from a girl aged 2-9 years in good health.

V is TRBV6-5 and J is TRBJ2-5; a possible D gene is TRBD1 (5 bases). Trimming took 2 bases from V and 2 from J, leaving 12 bases between them. The CDR3 sequence is 15 residues long. Germline assignment: CDR1 MNHEY and CDR2 SVGAGI. Here the CDR3 DNA reads TGTGCCAGCAGTTACGACAGTCCACCGCAAGAGACCCAGTACTTC. Protein product: CASSYDSPPQETQYF.

This chain uses TRBV7-8 with TRBJ2-3; 8 nucleotides align to TRBD1. The CDR3 contains 18 residues. The V gene end was trimmed by 1 base and the J gene end by 1 base; junction bases not matched to a gene: 10. Germline CDR1 and CDR2: SGHVS and FQNEAQ. DNA for the CDR3: TGTGCCAGCAGCTTAGGCCAGGGGGCGCTTGTCGGCACAGATACGCAGTATTTT. It translates to CASSLGQGALVGTDTQYF.

This clonotype has only one observation. It is likely a read error, because the conserved phenylalanine at the end of the CDR3 is missing. The chain joins TRBV7-8 to TRBJ2-5; 7 bases match TRBD2. Matching the DNA end better, TRBJ2-7 makes the J call doubtful. The CDR3 has 14 residues. The V gene's germline CDR1 is SGHVS and CDR2 FQNEAQ. The CDR3: CASSMSGISYEQYL. DNA for the CDR3: TGTGCCAGCAGCATGAGCGGGATCTCCTACGAGCAGTACCTC.

This clonotype showed up just a few times. The chain employs TRBV5-6 and TRBJ1-1; D is unclear. Germline V lookup: CDR1 SGHDT, CDR2 YYEEEE. Trimming shortened V by 0 bases and J by 5 bases, and 14 bases separated the two germline ends. The CDR3 runs 15 residues. As DNA, the CDR3 is TGTGCCAGCAGCTTGGGAGATAGAGGTGGTACTGAAGCTTTCTTT. Its protein product is CASSLGDRGGTEAFF.

This clonotype has only a few counts. J is TRBJ1-2 and V is TRBV13; D gene uncertain. Trimming cost V 2 bases and J 6 bases, with 4 bases left between them. Germline V CDR1 and CDR2: PRHDT, FYEKMQ (reference sequence). The CDR3 length is 11 residues. CDR3 region: CASSLWDGYTF. The DNA of the CDR3 is TGTGCCAGCAGCTTATGGGATGGCTACACCTTC.

This clonotype turned up a few times. The V and J genes are TRBV29-1 and TRBJ1-2; no firm D call. V lost 0 bases and J lost 3, with 8 bases in between. Germline V gene data show CDR1 as SQVTM and CDR2 as ANQGSEA. The CDR3 runs 13 residues. CDR3 in amino acids: CSVEEQPYYGYTF. The CDR3 DNA reads as TGCAGCGTTGAAGAACAGCCCTACTATGGCTACACCTTC.

V gene TRBV7-8 combines with J gene TRBJ2-1; 7 bases line up with TRBD1. This CDR3 spans 13 amino acids. V trimming: 4 bases; J trimming: 7 bases; junction bases outside the gene matches: 4. CDR1 is SGHVS and CDR2 is FQNEAQ in the germline V gene. The CDR3 spells CASSSQGMNEQFF. As DNA, the CDR3 is TGTGCCAGCAGCTCACAGGGGATGAATGAGCAGTTCTTC.

The chain links TRBV29-1 to TRBJ1-3; possible D gene TRBD1, 5 bases. The CDR3 contains 16 residues. Trimming removed 0 bases from V and 0 bases from J, with 12 bases in between. Germline loops: CDR1 SQVTM, CDR2 ANQGSEA. The DNA for the CDR3 is TGCAGCGTTGAAGAAGAATGGGGGAACTCTGGAAACACCATATATTTT. Its translation is CSVEEEWGNSGNTIYF.

This clonotype showed up just a few times. This chain connects TRBV6-5 to TRBJ1-2, with D maybe TRBD1 (5 bases). The CDR3 consists of 15 residues. Trimming shortened V by 3 bases and J by 4 bases, and 15 bases separated the two germline ends. Germline values: CDR1 MNHEY, CDR2 SVGAGI. CDR3 amino acids: CASSYWQSGGYGYTF. Here the CDR3 DNA reads TGTGCCAGCAGTTATTGGCAGTCCGGGGGCTATGGCTACACCTTC.

This clonotype was seen a handful of times. The rearrangement links TRBV20-1 to TRBJ1-1, with D unclear. V was cut by 6 bases and J by 6 bases, with 14 bases left in between. In germline, CDR1 is DFQATT, CDR2 SNEGSKA (reference sequence). The CDR3 totals 12 residues. As DNA, the CDR3 is TGCAGTGCAAAAGGGAGTCTCTCTGAAGCTTTCTTT. This translates into CSAKGSLSEAFF.

This chain connects TRBV6-2 or TRBV6-3 to TRBJ2-1; D may be TRBD2 (5 bases). The J call is uncertain, as TRBJ2-5 better fits the DNA end. From germline, CDR1 is MNHEY and CDR2 SVGEGT. The CDR3 is 15 amino acids. The DNA of the CDR3 is TGTGCCAGCATTCTGACTCTGGAGAGGAGGGAGACCCAGTACTTC. Its translation: CASILTLERRETQYF.

The CDR3 loop is CASSFPQTGPNTEAFF. CDR3 sequence (DNA): TGTGCCAGCAGTTTCCCCCAAACAGGTCCCAACACTGAAGCTTTCTTT. The V gene is TRBV28, the J gene TRBJ1-1; D might be TRBD1 (5 bases). From germline, CDR1 is MDHEN and CDR2 SYDVKM. CDR3 length: 16 amino acids. Trimming stripped 3 bases from V and 2 bases from J, with 16 bases between.

The chain employs TRBV10-3 and TRBJ1-4, with TRBD1 matching 10 bases. The CDR3 is 14 residues long. Trimming cost V 4 bases and J 8 bases; bases outside gene matches: 4. CDR1 ENHRY and CDR2 SYGVKD come from the germline V gene. CDR3 bases: TGTGCCATCAGTGGACAGGGGGCTGGGGAAAAACTGTTTTTT. Residues: CAISGQGAGEKLFF.

V and J are TRBV5-5 and TRBJ2-2, with 8 bases fitting TRBD1. The CDR3 spans 15 residues. Germline V gene lookup returns CDR1 SGHKS and CDR2 YYEKEE (reference sequence). The trim removed 2 bases at V and 6 bases at J, leaving 6 bases unmatched. CDR3 loop: CASSFGTGLSGELFF. CDR3 nucleotide sequence: TGTGCCAGCAGCTTCGGGACAGGTCTCTCCGGGGAGCTGTTTTTT.

V usage is TRBV12-3 or TRBV12-4 and J usage is TRBJ2-5; the D gene is possibly TRBD1 (5 bases). The V and J ends lost 3 bases and 4 bases respectively, with 15 bases between them. CDR3 length: 15 residues. The CDR3 DNA reads as TGTGCCAGCAGTTTTTCCGGCAGGGTCGCAGAGACCCAGTACTTC. Its translation: CASSFSGRVAETQYF.

In its sample, this clonotype was seen a few times. The chain recombines TRBV12-3 or TRBV12-4 with TRBJ1-2; 7 bases line up with TRBD1. The CDR3 has 16 residues. The V and J ends lost 3 bases and 8 bases, in that order; junction bases with no gene match: 15. In nucleotides, the CDR3 is TGTGCCAGCAGTTTGATAGGGGGCTCAAACATGGCCGGCTACACCTTC. It specifies CASSLIGGSNMAGYTF.

In this sample, this clonotype turned up a few times. The chain uses TRBV4-3 and TRBJ2-7; D uncertain. Germline V gene sequence: CDR1 LGHNA, CDR2 YSLEER. The germline V and J ends were trimmed by 0 bases and 4 bases, with 13 bases remaining between them. The CDR3 is made up of 15 amino acids. CDR3 DNA sequence: TGCGCCAGCAGCCAAGAAAGGCGGCCGATATACGAGCAGTACTTC. This encodes CASSQERRPIYEQYF.

V and J are TRBV4-3 and TRBJ2-1, with D perhaps matching TRBD1 or TRBD2 (5 bases each). The CDR3 sequence is 17 residues long. Germline V CDR1 and CDR2: LGHNA, YSLEER. Trimming removed 0 bases from V and 0 bases from J, with 12 bases in between. Here the CDR3 DNA reads TGCGCCAGCAGCCAAGATGGGACGGTGAGCTCCTACAATGAGCAGTTCTTC. Amino acid sequence: CASSQDGTVSSYNEQFF.

CDR3 in DNA: TGTGCCAGCAGCGTAGATGGGGCTAGTGATGAAAAACTGTTTTTT. It is translated as CASSVDGASDEKLFF. This sequence joins TRBV9 and TRBJ1-4; D possibly corresponds to TRBD1 (5 bases). This CDR3 contains 15 residues. Germline-derived CDR1 and CDR2 are SGDLS and YYNGEE. Trimming shortened V by 0 bases and J by 6 bases, and 12 bases separated the two germline ends.

This clonotype was recorded a few times. The rearrangement links TRBV12-3 or TRBV12-4 to TRBJ2-1, with TRBD2 as a possible D gene (6 bases). CDR3 length: 13 amino acids. With 3 bases removed from V and 9 bases from J, the gap between germline ends came to 12 bases. CDR3 in amino acids: CASSFGQGGEQFF. The CDR3 DNA reads TGTGCCAGCAGTTTCGGGCAGGGAGGTGAGCAGTTCTTC.

The rearrangement joins TRBV6-5 to TRBJ2-5; D ambiguous. Trimming took 5 bases from V and 2 from J, leaving 12 bases between them. Germline-derived CDR1 and CDR2 are MNHEY and SVGAGI. CDR3 length: 14 amino acids. For the CDR3, the DNA is TGTGCCAGCAGTCACGAAGGAAGGCAAGAGACCCAGTACTTC. Translating it yields CASSHEGRQETQYF.

This clonotype was seen only a few times. V usage is TRBV27 and J usage is TRBJ1-1; the match to TRBD1 covers 11 bases. Germline assignment: CDR1 MNHEY and CDR2 SMNVEV (reference sequence). J lost 11 bases, V lost 6 bases, and 17 bases had no gene match. The CDR3 length is 16 residues. This CDR3 reads CASSLTPGQGGPWAFF. CDR3 in DNA: TGTGCCAGCAGCCTCACCCCGGGACAGGGGGGTCCCTGGGCTTTCTTT.

This clonotype occurred a few times. J is TRBJ2-1 and V is TRBV16; 9 bases are shared with TRBD2. Trimming removed 3 bases from V and 7 bases from J; junction bases left unmatched: 10. CDR1 and CDR2 (germline): KGHSY, FQNENV. The CDR3 length is 16 residues. The CDR3 region is CASSQGTSGRGNEQFF. CDR3 sequence (DNA): TGTGCCAGCAGCCAGGGTACTAGCGGGCGAGGGAATGAGCAGTTCTTC.

The chain has TRBV7-9 and TRBJ1-1; D is ambiguous. Looked up from germline, CDR1 is SEHNR and CDR2 is FQNEAQ (reference sequence). The CDR3 is 12 residues long. Trimming cost V 6 bases and J 3 bases, with 8 bases left between them. This chain's CDR3 is CASSRVYTEAFF. The CDR3 coding sequence is TGTGCCAGCAGTAGGGTGTACACTGAAGCTTTCTTT. Using reference TRBV7-9 and TRBJ1-1 for the parts outside the CDR3, the full variable domain is DTGVSQNPRHKITKRGQNVTFRCDPISEHNRLYWYRQTLGQGPEFLTYFQNEAQLEKSRLLSDRFSAERPKGSFSTLEIQRTEQGDSAMYLCASSRVYTEAFFGQGTRLTVV.

For the CDR3, the DNA is TGTGCCAGCAGCCTTACAGGGGACCTGAACACTGAAGCTTTCTTT. Encoded protein: CASSLTGDLNTEAFF. The rearrangement links TRBV7-9 to TRBJ1-1; 7 bases fit TRBD1. Trimming at V came to 5 bases and at J to 0 bases, leaving 6 bases not matched to a gene. The germline CDR1 and CDR2 sequences are SEHNR and FQNEAQ (reference sequence). The CDR3 totals 15 residues.

This clonotype was seen more than once but under ten times. The chain uses TRBV29-1 and TRBJ2-5, with D unclear. Trimming cost V 6 bases and J 4 bases, with 21 bases left between them. The CDR3 is 15 amino acids. Per germline, CDR1 SQVTM and CDR2 ANQGSEA. CDR3 sequence: CSVPFGLYNGETQYF. CDR3 sequence (DNA): TGCAGCGTGCCGTTCGGTCTATACAATGGAGAGACCCAGTACTTC.

This clonotype has more than one count but fewer than ten. The chain is built from TRBV6-1 and TRBJ1-2; D ambiguous. Germline values: CDR1 MNHNS, CDR2 SASEGT. This CDR3 is 12 amino acids long. V was trimmed by 3 bases and J by 8 bases, leaving 10 bases between them. DNA for the CDR3: TGTGCCAGCAGTGATTCGTGGACCGGCTACACCTTC. This gives the protein CASSDSWTGYTF.

The rearrangement links TRBV4-2 to TRBJ2-3; 9 bases fit TRBD2. Per the germline V gene, CDR1 is LGHNA and CDR2 is YNFKEQ. The CDR3 spans 17 residues. The junction had 10 bases not matched to a gene; V was cut back by 1 base and J by 5 bases. The CDR3 reads CASSQVSGGGAIDTQYF. As DNA, the CDR3 is TGTGCCAGCAGCCAAGTTAGTGGCGGGGGGGCCATAGATACGCAGTATTTT.

The chain links TRBV19 to TRBJ1-6; D unresolved. The V and J ends lost 9 bases and 10 bases respectively, with 13 bases between them. The germline gives CDR1 LNHDA, CDR2 SQIVND (reference sequence). The length of the CDR3 is 12 residues. CDR3 DNA: TGTGCCAGCAGATTCGTCGGGTCACCCCTCCACTTT. It encodes CASRFVGSPLHF.

This clonotype turned up a few times. The chain is built from TRBV5-1 and TRBJ1-4; 7 bases are shared with TRBD1. This CDR3 has 15 residues. CDR1 is SGHRS and CDR2 is YFSETQ in the germline V gene. J lost 8 bases, V lost 0 bases, and 7 bases had no gene match. CDR3 residues: CASSLGTGAQEKLFF. CDR3 DNA: TGCGCCAGCAGCTTGGGTACAGGGGCGCAAGAAAAACTGTTTTTT.